This entry is about one TCR beta chain. Its antigen remains unidentified. An end of the junction does not agree with germline; a read error may underlie this. Amplification targeted TCR beta CDR3 regions from RNA transcripts. First-round RT-PCR targeting the TCR CDR3 was performed with the HTBI primer set. MiXCR was run by TCRdb on the multiplex PCR reads, yielding one entry per CDR3 protein. The sample shows about 560,000 distinct CDR3 sequences, about 45% of them seen only once. The sample is drawn from a study of T cells in Graves' hyperthyroidism and ophthalmopathy. Broader study findings: Ophthalmopathy was identified by the model a median about six months ahead of onset. Peripheral blood also featured most of the thyroid clonotypes expanded above 0.001.

CDR1 is ENHRY, CDR2 SYGVKD, per germline. The CDR3 is 16 residues long. The hyperthyroidism patients had all been newly diagnosed, and their disease duration was under 2 months. Their ages ranged from 18 to 65 years. The rearrangement joins TRBV10-3 to TRBJ2-7; 12 bases agree with TRBD2. Sequenced sample: peripheral blood or thyroid tissue (not recorded which). This clonotype was sampled from a woman between 18 and 30 years old with Graves' hyperthyroidism. The CDR3 DNA sequence: TGTGCCAGCAGTGAACCAGGACTAGCGGGGACCTACGAGCAGTACTTC. Translation gives CASSEPGLAGTYEQYF.